The 28 T cell receptor beta chains below all came from one sample that was sequenced in a study of regulatory T cells in long-lasting Graves disease. Both iRepertoire HTBI primers and Arm-PCR of CDR3 regions were used to build the TCR beta libraries. A single record per CDR3 protein comes from TCRdb applying MiXCR to the multiplex PCR reads. The sample carries 300,000 to 400,000 distinct CDR3 sequences, less than 20% recorded once. The time point denotes: newly diagnosed GD, antithyroid drugs for less than 3 months. Following extraction of RNA from PBMCs, that RNA was used to make the TCR library. The sequenced sample was peripheral blood mononuclear cells (PBMCs), obtained at new diagnosis, from a patient treated with antithyroid drugs. The source of these receptors is a female donor with Graves disease.

The sample holds a few counts of this clonotype. The CDR3 DNA follows: TGTGCCAGCAGTTTGGGTCCCGGATTCCAGCCCCAGCATTTT. This encodes CASSLGPGFQPQHF. This chain uses TRBV27 with TRBJ1-5, with no clear D. The V gene lost 3 bases and the J gene lost 7 bases, with 13 bases spanning the gap. Germline CDR1 and CDR2: MNHEY and SMNVEV (reference sequence). This CDR3 spans 14 amino acids.

This clonotype was seen ten or more times. The chain carries TRBV6-4 and TRBJ2-1; 9 positions agree with TRBD2. The V gene end was trimmed by 0 bases and the J gene end by 7 bases; junction bases not matched to a gene: 7. The CDR3 has 16 residues. CDR1 is MRHNA and CDR2 is SNTAGT in the germline V gene. The CDR3 region has the DNA TGTGCCAGCAGTGACTCTGGTCTAGCGGGGTCAAATGAGCAGTTCTTC. Protein product: CASSDSGLAGSNEQFF.

This clonotype was found many times. The chain links TRBV27 to TRBJ2-1; 8 bases align to TRBD2. V gave up 4 bases and J gave up 3 bases; unmatched junction bases: 2. This CDR3 spans 14 amino acids. Germline loops: CDR1 MNHEY, CDR2 SMNVEV (reference sequence). CDR3 nucleotide sequence: TGTGCCAGCAGTTCCGGGACTAGCTACAATGAGCAGTTCTTC. Residues: CASSSGTSYNEQFF.

The DNA of the CDR3 is TGTGCCAGTAGTATTGGGGACGGTGAAGCTTTCTTT. Its translation: CASSIGDGEAFF. The chain joins TRBV19 to TRBJ1-1; possible D gene TRBD1, 5 bases. Germline V gives CDR1 LNHDA, CDR2 SQIVND (reference sequence). The V end lost 3 bases, the J end lost 7 bases, and 9 bases lay between the germline ends. The CDR3 is 12 residues long.

This clonotype was observed many times. V and J are TRBV6-2 or TRBV6-3 and TRBJ1-3; D may be TRBD1 (5 bases). CDR3 length equals 15 residues. V dropped 6 bases and J dropped 0 bases, with 12 bases sitting between them. CDR1 is MNHEY, CDR2 SVGEGT, per germline. The CDR3 bases are TGTGCCAGCAGCGTCAGTGACAGCTCTGGAAACACCATATATTTT. As protein: CASSVSDSSGNTIYF.

In its sample, this clonotype was seen many times. The chain employs TRBV5-1 and TRBJ2-7; perhaps D is TRBD1 or TRBD2 (6 bases each). V lost 3 bases to trimming and J lost 3 bases, with 13 bases between them. This CDR3 comprises 14 residues. Looked up from germline, CDR1 is SGHRS and CDR2 is YFSETQ. CDR3 region: CASSSGGTHYEQYF. The CDR3 nucleotides are TGCGCCAGCAGCTCAGGAGGGACACACTACGAGCAGTACTTC. The complete variable domain, with remaining parts taken from reference TRBV5-1 and TRBJ2-7, reads KAGVTQTPRYLIKTRGQQVTLSCSPISGHRSVSWYQQTPGQGLQFLFEYFSETQRNKGNFPGRFSGRQFSNSRSEMNVSTLELGDSALYLCASSSGGTHYEQYFGPGTRLTVT.

Only a few counts were recorded for this clonotype. This rearrangement joins TRBV7-8 to TRBJ2-3, with 9 nucleotides matching TRBD2. The CDR3 is 16 residues long. The V gene end was trimmed by 5 bases and the J gene end by 5 bases; junction bases not matched to a gene: 11. Germline V gene data show CDR1 as SGHVS and CDR2 as FQNEAQ. CDR3 in DNA: TGTGCCAGCAGCCATTCACGACTAGCGGTTCAAGATACGCAGTATTTT. Translation: CASSHSRLAVQDTQYF.

This sequence joins TRBV3-1 and TRBJ2-2, with unresolved D. Germline values: CDR1 LGHDT, CDR2 YNNKEL (reference sequence). This CDR3 is built from 15 residues. V was pared by 4 bases and J by 0 bases, with 9 bases between. This chain's CDR3 is CASSLSFSNTGELFF. The CDR3 bases are TGTGCCAGCAGCCTCTCGTTCTCGAACACCGGGGAGCTGTTTTTT. The complete variable domain, with remaining parts taken from reference TRBV3-1 and TRBJ2-2, reads DTAVSQTPKYLVTQMGNDKSIKCEQNLGHDTMYWYKQDSKKFLKIMFSYNNKELIINETVPNRFSPKSPDKAHLNLHINSLELGDSAVYFCASSLSFSNTGELFFGEGSRLTVL.

This clonotype was counted only a few times. V usage is TRBV28 and J usage is TRBJ2-5; D possibly matches TRBD1 or TRBD2 (5 bases each). The length of the CDR3 is 14 residues. The V end was cut by 5 bases, the J end by 13 bases, with 23 bases between. From germline, CDR1 is MDHEN and CDR2 SYDVKM. This chain's CDR3 is CASSRKTGTDIRYF. The DNA for the CDR3 is TGTGCCAGCAGTCGCAAGACCGGGACGGACATACGGTACTTC. Supplemented by reference TRBV28 and TRBJ2-5, the full variable domain reads DVKVTQSSRYLVKRTGEKVFLECVQDMDHENMFWYRQDPGLGLRLIYFSYDVKMKEKGDIPEGYSVSREKKERFSLILESASTNQTSMYLCASSRKTGTDIRYFGPGTRLLVL.

The table lists this clonotype with many counts. The V gene is TRBV15, the J gene TRBJ2-7; tentative D call: TRBD1 (5 bases). V was clipped by 2 bases and J by 3 bases, with 5 bases between them. The length of the CDR3 is 12 residues. CDR1 and CDR2 from the germline V gene are LNHNV and YYDKDF (reference sequence). For the CDR3, the DNA is TGTGCCACCAGCAGACAGGGCTACGAGCAGTACTTC. Its translation is CATSRQGYEQYF.

This clonotype has a count of ten or more. The chain joins TRBV28 to TRBJ2-7; 7 bases map to TRBD1. V was clipped by 3 bases and J by 7 bases; unmatched bases: 12. This CDR3 is 15 amino acids long. The germline gives CDR1 MDHEN, CDR2 SYDVKM. CDR3 coding DNA: TGTGCCAGCAGTTTGGGGACAGCCCTCTCAGGAGAGCAGTACTTC. It yields the protein CASSLGTALSGEQYF.

This clonotype was detected many times. V usage is TRBV4-3 and J usage is TRBJ2-7, with 7 nucleotides matching TRBD2. CDR1 LGHNA and CDR2 YSLEER come from the germline V gene. Trimming removed 3 bases from V and 4 bases from J; junction bases left unmatched: 9. This CDR3 has 15 residues. CDR3 loop: CASSHIRDYPYEQYF. The CDR3 DNA reads TGCGCCAGCAGCCACATTCGGGACTACCCTTACGAGCAGTACTTC.

The rearrangement links TRBV29-1 to TRBJ2-7; 8 nucleotides line up with TRBD1. Germline CDR1 reads SQVTM; CDR2 reads ANQGSEA. V trimming: 2 bases; J trimming: 5 bases; junction bases outside the gene matches: 8. The CDR3 is made up of 14 amino acids. CDR3 sequence reads: CSVESRDRPNEQYF. The CDR3 DNA reads as TGCAGCGTTGAAAGCCGGGACAGGCCCAACGAGCAGTACTTC.

This clonotype was seen at least ten times. The rearrangement joins TRBV2 to TRBJ1-4; D is uncertain. This CDR3 is 13 amino acids long. With 3 bases removed from V and 7 bases from J, the gap between germline ends came to 9 bases. CDR1 is SNHLY, CDR2 FYNNEI, per germline. CDR3 amino acids: CASSDCDGEKLFF. The CDR3 region has the DNA TGTGCCAGCAGTGATTGCGACGGTGAAAAACTGTTTTTT.

In this sample, this clonotype turned up many times. The J gene is TRBJ2-3, the V gene TRBV12-3 or TRBV12-4; maybe TRBD1 (5 bases). The CDR3 sequence is 14 residues long. Trimming stripped 4 bases from V and 0 bases from J, with 8 bases between. CDR3 nucleotides: TGTGCCAGCAGTTCGACAGATAGCACAGATACGCAGTATTTT. Translating it yields CASSSTDSTDTQYF.

Ten or more counts support this clonotype. This chain links TRBV28 with TRBJ2-1, with 7 bases identical to TRBD2. Germline assignment: CDR1 MDHEN and CDR2 SYDVKM. The CDR3 sequence is 17 residues long. V was clipped by 7 bases and J by 7 bases; unmatched bases: 19. The CDR3 DNA is TGTGCCAGCATCACGGAGCCCGGGAGGATCTCGGGGAATGAGCAGTTCTTC. Protein: CASITEPGRISGNEQFF.

The table lists this clonotype with many counts. The chain has TRBV11-1 and TRBJ2-1, with D possibly TRBD2 on 5 matching bases. Germline values: CDR1 SGHAT, CDR2 FQDESV (reference sequence). The CDR3 sequence is 14 residues long. V lost 2 bases, J lost 4 bases, and 9 bases lay in between. CDR3 DNA: TGTGCCAGCAGCTTATTGGACTTATACAATGAGCAGTTCTTC. This encodes CASSLLDLYNEQFF.

This clonotype has ten or more counts. V is TRBV5-1 and J is TRBJ1-5, with D possibly being TRBD1 (6 bases). The V end lost 0 bases, the J end lost 7 bases, and 14 bases lay between the germline ends. CDR3 size: 15 residues. Germline V gene lookup returns CDR1 SGHRS and CDR2 YFSETQ. The CDR3 sequence: CASSLDGGASQPQHF. Written as DNA, the CDR3 is TGCGCCAGCAGCTTGGATGGGGGCGCGTCACAGCCCCAGCATTTT. Full variable domain (rest looked up from reference TRBV5-1 and TRBJ1-5): KAGVTQTPRYLIKTRGQQVTLSCSPISGHRSVSWYQQTPGQGLQFLFEYFSETQRNKGNFPGRFSGRQFSNSRSEMNVSTLELGDSALYLCASSLDGGASQPQHFGDGTRLSIL.

This clonotype was recorded at least ten times. The genes are TRBV7-3 and TRBJ2-1; 7 nucleotides agree with TRBD2. The CDR3 is 16 amino acids. Germline loops: CDR1 SGHTA, CDR2 FQGTGA. V was clipped by 5 bases and J by 3 bases; unmatched bases: 10. Here the CDR3 reads CASSPGGNVIYNEQFF. CDR3 sequence (DNA): TGTGCCAGCAGCCCCGGGGGGAACGTGATCTACAATGAGCAGTTCTTC.

This clonotype was observed many times. The genes are TRBV12-3 or TRBV12-4 and TRBJ2-3; D is tentatively TRBD1 or TRBD2 (5 bases each). With 4 bases removed from V and 0 bases from J, the gap between germline ends came to 11 bases. This CDR3 comprises 15 residues. This chain's CDR3 is CASSYGGTSTDTQYF. The CDR3 region has the DNA TGTGCCAGCAGTTATGGGGGAACTAGCACAGATACGCAGTATTTT.

This clonotype came up many times. The chain uses TRBV7-2 and TRBJ1-1; 8 nucleotides match TRBD1. This CDR3 comprises 14 residues. Germline V gene lookup returns CDR1 SGHTA and CDR2 FQGNSA. With V trimmed by 4 bases and J by 4 bases, 5 bases remained unmatched. This chain's CDR3 is CASSYDRGGTEAFF. The CDR3 nucleotides are TGTGCCAGCAGCTACGACAGGGGTGGCACTGAAGCTTTCTTT.

The chain employs TRBV19 and TRBJ1-3; 8 bases agree with TRBD1. The germline V gene has CDR1 LNHDA and CDR2 SQIVND (reference sequence). The CDR3 loop spans 17 amino acids. Germline trimming cut 5 bases from V and 2 bases from J; bases unmatched to any gene: 11. The CDR3 is CASSVPTGARAGNTIYF. DNA for the CDR3: TGTGCCAGTAGTGTTCCGACAGGGGCTAGGGCTGGAAACACCATATATTTT.

This clonotype was detected many times. The chain carries TRBV19 and TRBJ1-1; perhaps TRBD1 as D (5 bases). V was clipped by 7 bases and J by 0 bases, with 21 bases between them. The V gene's germline CDR1 is LNHDA and CDR2 SQIVND (reference sequence). The CDR3 length is 17 residues. The CDR3 loop reads CASTDLGVSLMNTEAFF. The CDR3 DNA reads as TGTGCCAGTACCGACTTGGGGGTATCCCTCATGAACACTGAAGCTTTCTTT. Full variable domain (outside the CDR3, taken from reference TRBV19 and TRBJ1-1): DGGITQSPKYLFRKEGQNVTLSCEQNLNHDAMYWYRQDPGQGLRLIYYSQIVNDFQKGDIAEGYSVSREKKESFPLTVTSAQKNPTAFYLCASTDLGVSLMNTEAFFGQGTRLTVV.

This clonotype was detected a few times. The chain links TRBV5-1 to TRBJ2-5, with D possibly being TRBD1 (6 bases). In germline, CDR1 is SGHRS, CDR2 YFSETQ. V lost 4 bases, J lost 1 base, and 11 bases lay in between. The CDR3 length is 14 residues. CDR3 sequence: CASSDWTAQETQYF. The CDR3 DNA reads as TGCGCCAGCAGCGACTGGACAGCCCAAGAGACCCAGTACTTC.

This clonotype was found a few times. V usage is TRBV7-9 and J usage is TRBJ2-3; 9 bases align to TRBD2. J lost 5 bases, V lost 5 bases, and 14 bases had no gene match. The CDR3 contains 17 residues. From germline, CDR1 is SEHNR and CDR2 FQNEAQ (reference sequence). The CDR3 protein is CASSERRRRGGEDTQYF. In nucleotides, the CDR3 is TGTGCCAGCAGCGAACGCCGGCGGCGGGGGGGCGAAGATACGCAGTATTTT.

This clonotype was found many times. The V gene is TRBV19, the J gene TRBJ1-2; D is unresolved. V lost 7 bases to trimming and J lost 1 base, with 10 bases between them. Looked up from germline, CDR1 is LNHDA and CDR2 is SQIVND (reference sequence). The CDR3 loop spans 13 amino acids. The CDR3 coding sequence is TGTGCCAGTACCCGGACGGTTAACTATGGCTACACCTTC. Translation: CASTRTVNYGYTF. Filled out from reference TRBV19 and TRBJ1-2, the complete variable domain reads DGGITQSPKYLFRKEGQNVTLSCEQNLNHDAMYWYRQDPGQGLRLIYYSQIVNDFQKGDIAEGYSVSREKKESFPLTVTSAQKNPTAFYLCASTRTVNYGYTFGSGTRLTVV.

Points on this clonotype: At one boundary the junction diverges from the germline segment, which might be a read error. The chain recombines TRBV20-1 with TRBJ1-2; perhaps TRBD1 as D (6 bases). This CDR3 region has 13 residues. Germline V gene lookup returns CDR1 DFQATT and CDR2 SNEGSKA (reference sequence). The CDR3 loop reads CSAPDSRHYGYTF. The CDR3 nucleotides read TGCAGTGCCCCGGACAGTCGGCACTACGGCTACACCTTC.

This chain uses TRBV6-5 with TRBJ1-1; TRBD1 matches at 7 bases. The trim removed 5 bases at V and 2 bases at J, leaving 5 bases unmatched. The CDR3 is 14 amino acids. Germline V CDR1 and CDR2: MNHEY, SVGAGI. The CDR3 sequence is CASSIGTANTEAFF. CDR3 sequence (DNA): TGTGCCAGCAGTATCGGGACAGCCAACACTGAAGCTTTCTTT.